This TCR beta chain was observed in a study of cytotoxic CD8 clonotypes in ibrutinib-treated CLL. About the research overall: Overall, around 25 responses were partial and 2 complete; following median 68 months, roughly 15 patients stayed remitted and about twelve progressed. Once patients had received a median 12 months of treatment, range 6 to 36, response samples were obtained.

In germline, CDR1 is SEHNR, CDR2 FQNEAQ (reference sequence). V was cut by 2 bases and J by 6 bases, with 7 bases left in between. This CDR3 contains 12 residues. Produced via immunoSEQ multiplex PCR; TCRdb's table is partial and in-frame only. The profile shows tens of thousands of clones, over 80% of them singletons. On this clone: Antigen: not known. Additional DNA sequences in this sample encode the identical CDR3.

Study-wide results and caveats: Sustained-remission and progressing patients had different sampling times. Clonality, elevated at ibrutinib response, dropped back toward baseline at progression.

This sample comprised PBMCs, obtained after 24 months of ibrutinib treatment. The chain has TRBV7-9 and TRBJ1-2; possibly TRBD1 for D (5 bases). The TCR originated in a human donor with chronic lymphocytic leukemia. Written as DNA, the CDR3 is TGTGCCAGCAGCTTACAGGGTAATGGCTACACCTTC. This sequence encodes CASSLQGNGYTF.